The T cell receptor beta chain under discussion was sequenced for a study of T cell changes during pregnancy in multiple sclerosis. Trimming cost V 6 bases and J 4 bases; bases outside gene matches: 6. Germline V gives CDR1 SNHLY, CDR2 FYNNEI. This CDR3 has 15 amino acids. Using immunoSEQ multiplex PCR, the repertoire was profiled, and TCRdb retains in-frame clones only, with some absent. Of about 84,000 clones in the sample, 90% to 95% were seen once. The sequence was obtained from a female donor in good health, enrolled as a control in a pregnancy study. Sequencing used peripheral blood, obtained in the second trimester of pregnancy. The chain uses TRBV2 and TRBJ1-5, with 10 bases aligning to TRBD1. The CDR3 coding sequence is TGTGCCAGCAGAGACCCGGACAGGGGGAATCAGCCCCAGCATTTT. Translation gives CASRDPDRGNQPQHF.